This T cell receptor (beta chain) appears in the sequencing data of a study of shared clonotypes between healthy human individuals. Trimming took 5 bases from V and 4 from J, leaving 9 bases between them. Germline assignment: CDR1 SGHRS and CDR2 YFSETQ. The CDR3 extends over 13 amino acids. Deep was the level at which the assay was run. In the sorted-subset replicate PCRs, about 200 ng DNA, around 32,000 T cell genomes, was used. Sequenced by immunoSEQ multiplex PCR; TCRdb stores in-frame clones only, minus some. The top ten clones hold roughly 1.5% of a sample with over a million clones, roughly 70% of them seen once.

The chain joins TRBV5-1 to TRBJ2-2, with a tentative D call TRBD1 (6 bases). Sequencing was performed on memory CD4+ T cells sorted from blood. Specified subset: CD45RA-negative fraction. The receptor was isolated from a man aged 18 to 29 in good health. CDR3 nucleotides: TGCGCCAGCAGGCAGGGGAGCACCGGGGAGCTGTTTTTT. The encoded protein is CASRQGSTGELFF. The variable domain in full, completed from reference TRBV5-1 and TRBJ2-2, reads KAGVTQTPRYLIKTRGQQVTLSCSPISGHRSVSWYQQTPGQGLQFLFEYFSETQRNKGNFPGRFSGRQFSNSRSEMNVSTLELGDSALYLCASRQGSTGELFFGEGSRLTVL.